This T cell receptor (beta chain) stems from a study of vaccination effects on CD4 cells after COVID-19. The study, taken as a whole, reports: Vaccine- and infection-induced clones showed marked clonal contraction late following vaccination.

Regarding this clone: No antigen is known for it.

Antigen-specific CD4+ T cells were first expanded with viral peptide pools by the ViraFEST assay and only then sequenced. The culture ran for about 11 days, and then CD4+ T cells were isolated. The healthy vaccine recipients, who had no prior SARS-CoV-2 infection, showed negative nucleocapsid antibodies. IL-2 medium was substituted for half the medium on days 3 and 7. Method: immunoSEQ multiplex PCR; TCRdb's copy keeps in-frame clones and lacks some. The sample lists tens of thousands of clones; roughly 73% were seen once. V shed 5 bases, J shed 3 bases, and the junction held 3 bases outside the gene matches. Germline V gives CDR1 SGHTA, CDR2 FQGNSA. The CDR3 covers 14 residues.

The sequence was obtained from a human donor who received a COVID-19 vaccine. Specimen: CD4+ T cells from PBMCs cultured with HCoV-229E spike peptides, collected before COVID-19 vaccination. The genes are TRBV7-2 and TRBJ1-4, with 7 bases identical to TRBD1. The CDR3 region has the DNA TGTGCCAGCAGCCCCCAGGGGGCTAATGAAAAACTGTTTTTT. It yields the protein CASSPQGANEKLFF.